The clone carrying this TCR beta chain has ten or more counts. Its antigen is undetermined. The CDR3 sequence is 13 residues long. Germline CDR1 MGHRA, CDR2 YSYEKL. The germline V and J ends were trimmed by 0 bases and 4 bases, with 7 bases remaining between them. RNA transcripts gave rise to amplified TCR beta CDR3 regions. With the HTBI primer set, the TCR CDR3 went through a first round of RT-PCR. MiXCR, run by TCRdb on the multiplex PCR reads, gives a single entry per CDR3 protein. The table has 500,000 to 600,000 distinct CDR3 sequences, around 45% seen once. The entry originates in a study of T cells in Graves' hyperthyroidism and ophthalmopathy. Study observations and caveats: The majority of expanded thyroid clonotypes above 0.001 also appeared in blood.

Together with thyroid ultrasound, orbital computed tomography, serum thyroxine and TRAb, clinical symptoms were used for diagnoses. This receptor was taken from an adult woman with Graves' disease, either hyperthyroidism or ophthalmopathy (not recorded which). Specimen: peripheral blood or thyroid tissue (not recorded which). J is TRBJ2-7 and V is TRBV4-1, with D hard to call. CDR3 DNA sequence: TGCGCCAGCAGCCAAGATATCAGGTACGAGCAGTACTTC. Translating gives CASSQDIRYEQYF.